Listed below are T cell receptor beta chains from one sample, sequenced in a study of blood T cell repertoires in COVID-19. The method was immunoSEQ multiplex PCR; TCRdb's version includes in-frame clones alone and lacks a portion of them. The sample lists about 14,000 clones, more than 70% occurring once. Sequenced sample: peripheral blood. Receptors were obtained from a human donor in a cohort sampled during active COVID-19. Each CDR3 is given without its conserved first and last residue.

v_gene,CDR3aa
TRBV27,ASSLGTGGWEKLF
TRBV30,ASTDTFGDHT
TRBV18,ASSPLVAAGNTIY
TRBV19,ASNGGGNTGELF
TRBV6-4,ASSLGGQSDTQY
TRBV5-1,ASSLGGSGEAF
TRBV5-6,ASSLFLSNQPQH
TRBV2,ASGGRDRNEKLF
TRBV19,ATGKQGAKNIQY
TRBV10-2,ASRDMTGNTIY
TRBV2,ASGAYGVNTEAF
TRBV7-8,ASSLVGGEFNYGYT
TRBV19,ASKGPRSTEAF
TRBV5-1,ASRPGTGGPTVTYGYT
TRBV18,ASSLDRDSRTLH
TRBV18,ASSRGDTEAF
TRBV7-2,ASSLDRSSGYT
TRBV5-6,ASSFFLGDNSPLH
TRBV5-5,ASEQGASGYGYT
TRBV9,ASSTMNTEAF
TRBV10-2,AAGDTQY
TRBV5-1,ASRPRGTDTGELF
TRBV5-1,ASSGAGTGDRGEQF
TRBV18,ASSRDREDEQY
TRBV19,ASSMDQGAVVITEAF
TRBV10-3,ASQGQGSYNEQF
TRBV7-8,ASSLSVSGNTIY